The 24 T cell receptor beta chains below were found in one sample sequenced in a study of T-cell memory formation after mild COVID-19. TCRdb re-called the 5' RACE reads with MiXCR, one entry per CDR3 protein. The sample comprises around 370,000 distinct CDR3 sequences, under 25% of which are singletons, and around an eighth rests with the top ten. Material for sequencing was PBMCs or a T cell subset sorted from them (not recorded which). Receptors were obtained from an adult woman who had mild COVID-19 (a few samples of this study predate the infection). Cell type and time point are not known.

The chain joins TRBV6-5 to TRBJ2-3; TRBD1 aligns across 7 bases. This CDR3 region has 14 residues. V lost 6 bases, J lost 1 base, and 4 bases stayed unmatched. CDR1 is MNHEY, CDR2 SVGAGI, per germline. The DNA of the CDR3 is TGTGCCAGCAGGACAGGGTTAGGCACAGATACGCAGTATTTT. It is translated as CASRTGLGTDTQYF.

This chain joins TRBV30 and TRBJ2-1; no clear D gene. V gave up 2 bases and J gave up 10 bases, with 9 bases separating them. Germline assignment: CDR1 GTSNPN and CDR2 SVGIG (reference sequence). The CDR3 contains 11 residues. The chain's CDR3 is CAWSLPREQFF. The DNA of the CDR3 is TGTGCCTGGAGTTTACCGCGGGAGCAGTTCTTC.

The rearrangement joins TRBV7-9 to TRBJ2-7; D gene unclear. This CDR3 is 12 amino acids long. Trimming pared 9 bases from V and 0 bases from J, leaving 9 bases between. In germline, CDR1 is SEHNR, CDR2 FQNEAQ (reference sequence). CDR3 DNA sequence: TGTGCCAGTAGATGGGGCTCCTACGAGCAGTACTTC. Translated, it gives CASRWGSYEQYF.

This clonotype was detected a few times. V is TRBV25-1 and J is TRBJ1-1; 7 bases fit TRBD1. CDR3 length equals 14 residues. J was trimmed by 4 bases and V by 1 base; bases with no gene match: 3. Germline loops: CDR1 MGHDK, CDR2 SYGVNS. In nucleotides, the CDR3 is TGTGCCAGCAGTGAATGGGACAGTGCCACTGAAGCTTTCTTT. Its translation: CASSEWDSATEAFF.

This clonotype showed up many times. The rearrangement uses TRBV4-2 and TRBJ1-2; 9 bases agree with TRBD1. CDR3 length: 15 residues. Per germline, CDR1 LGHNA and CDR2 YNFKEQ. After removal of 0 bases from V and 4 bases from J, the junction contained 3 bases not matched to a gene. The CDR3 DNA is TGTGCCAGCAGCCAAGAGACAGGGGGTAGCTATGGCTACACCTTC. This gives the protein CASSQETGGSYGYTF.

CDR3: CASSYSAPNQPQHF. The CDR3 DNA follows: TGTGCCAGCAGTTACTCGGCCCCCAATCAGCCCCAGCATTTT. The J gene is TRBJ1-5, the V gene TRBV6-2 or TRBV6-3; D uncertain. CDR1 and CDR2 (germline): MNHEY, SVGEGT. V lost 0 bases and J lost 3, with 6 bases in between. CDR3 length: 14 amino acids.

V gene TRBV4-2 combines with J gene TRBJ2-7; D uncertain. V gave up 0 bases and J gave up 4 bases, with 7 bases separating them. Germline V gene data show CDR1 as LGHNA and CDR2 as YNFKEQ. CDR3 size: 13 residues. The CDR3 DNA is TGTGCCAGCAGCCAAGAAATGGAGTACGAGCAGTACTTC. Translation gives CASSQEMEYEQYF.

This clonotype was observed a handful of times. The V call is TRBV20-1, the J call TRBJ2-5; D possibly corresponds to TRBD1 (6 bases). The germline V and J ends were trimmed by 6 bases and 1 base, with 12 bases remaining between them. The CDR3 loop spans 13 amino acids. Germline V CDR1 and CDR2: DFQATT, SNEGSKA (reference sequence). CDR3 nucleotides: TGCAGTGCCTCCCGGACAGCCCAAGAGACCCAGTACTTC. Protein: CSASRTAQETQYF.

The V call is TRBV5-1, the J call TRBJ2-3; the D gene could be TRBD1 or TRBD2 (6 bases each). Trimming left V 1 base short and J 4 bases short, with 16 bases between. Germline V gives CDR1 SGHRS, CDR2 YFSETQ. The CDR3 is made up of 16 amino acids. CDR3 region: CASSLTPGGAADTQYF. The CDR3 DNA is TGCGCCAGCAGCTTGACCCCCGGGGGCGCGGCAGATACGCAGTATTTT.

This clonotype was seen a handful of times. The CDR3 loop is CAISEWGEVIPPLHF. DNA for the CDR3: TGTGCCATCAGTGAGTGGGGGGAGGTCATTCCACCCCTCCACTTT. V usage is TRBV10-3 and J usage is TRBJ1-6; a weak D match, TRBD1 (5 bases). This CDR3 is built from 15 residues. Trimming took off 1 base at V and 11 bases at J, with 15 bases between the two ends. Germline V lookup: CDR1 ENHRY, CDR2 SYGVKD.

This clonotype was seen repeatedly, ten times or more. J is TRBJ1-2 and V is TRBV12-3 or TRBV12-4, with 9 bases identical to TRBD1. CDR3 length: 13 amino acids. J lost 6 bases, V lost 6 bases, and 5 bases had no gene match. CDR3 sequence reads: CASSLGTGNGYTF. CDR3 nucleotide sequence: TGTGCCAGCAGCCTTGGGACAGGGAATGGCTACACCTTC.

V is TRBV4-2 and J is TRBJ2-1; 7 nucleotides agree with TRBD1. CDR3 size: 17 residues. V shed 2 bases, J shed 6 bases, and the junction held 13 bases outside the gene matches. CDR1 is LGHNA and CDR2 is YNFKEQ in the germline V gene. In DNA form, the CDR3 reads TGTGCCAGCAGCCAATCTTCACTGGAAGGGGGCCCCAATGAGCAGTTCTTC. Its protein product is CASSQSSLEGGPNEQFF.

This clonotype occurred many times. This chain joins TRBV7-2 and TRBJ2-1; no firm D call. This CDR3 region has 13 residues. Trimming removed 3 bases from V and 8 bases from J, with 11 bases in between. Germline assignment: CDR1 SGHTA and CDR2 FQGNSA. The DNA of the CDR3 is TGTGCCAGCAGCTTTTTTGGGTTGGATGAGCAGTTCTTC. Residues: CASSFFGLDEQFF.

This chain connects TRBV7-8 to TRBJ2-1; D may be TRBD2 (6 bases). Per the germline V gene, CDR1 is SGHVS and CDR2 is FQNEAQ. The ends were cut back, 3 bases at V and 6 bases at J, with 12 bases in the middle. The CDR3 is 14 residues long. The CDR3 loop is CASSFVPRGNEQFF. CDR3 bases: TGTGCCAGCAGCTTCGTCCCGCGGGGCAATGAGCAGTTCTTC.

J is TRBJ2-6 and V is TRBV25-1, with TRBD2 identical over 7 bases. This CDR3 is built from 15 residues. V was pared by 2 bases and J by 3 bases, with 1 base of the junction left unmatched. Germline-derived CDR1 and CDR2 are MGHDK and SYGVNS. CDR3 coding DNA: TGTGCCAGCAGTGAAGCGGGGGATGGGGCCAACGTCCTGACTTTC. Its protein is CASSEAGDGANVLTF.

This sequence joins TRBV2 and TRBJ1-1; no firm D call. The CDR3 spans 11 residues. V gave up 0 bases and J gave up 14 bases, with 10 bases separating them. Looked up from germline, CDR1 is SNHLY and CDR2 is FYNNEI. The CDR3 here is CASSEALGPFF. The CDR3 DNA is TGTGCCAGCAGTGAAGCGTTGGGTCCGTTCTTT.

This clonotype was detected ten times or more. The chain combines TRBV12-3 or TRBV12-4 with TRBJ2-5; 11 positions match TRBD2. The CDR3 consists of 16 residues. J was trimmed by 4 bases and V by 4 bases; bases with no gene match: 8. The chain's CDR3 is CASSYATSGRSETQYF. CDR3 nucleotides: TGTGCCAGCAGTTACGCAACTAGCGGGAGATCAGAGACCCAGTACTTC.

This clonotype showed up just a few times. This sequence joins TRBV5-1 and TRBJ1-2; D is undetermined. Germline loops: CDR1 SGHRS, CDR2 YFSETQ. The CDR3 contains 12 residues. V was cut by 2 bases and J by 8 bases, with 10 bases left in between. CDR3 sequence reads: CASSFEGSGYTF. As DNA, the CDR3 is TGCGCCAGCAGCTTTGAGGGAAGCGGCTACACCTTC. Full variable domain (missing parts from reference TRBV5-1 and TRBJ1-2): KAGVTQTPRYLIKTRGQQVTLSCSPISGHRSVSWYQQTPGQGLQFLFEYFSETQRNKGNFPGRFSGRQFSNSRSEMNVSTLELGDSALYLCASSFEGSGYTFGSGTRLTVV.

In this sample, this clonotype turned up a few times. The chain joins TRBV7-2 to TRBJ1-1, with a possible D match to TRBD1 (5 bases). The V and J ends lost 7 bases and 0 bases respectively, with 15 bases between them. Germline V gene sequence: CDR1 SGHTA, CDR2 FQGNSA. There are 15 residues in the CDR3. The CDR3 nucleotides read TGTGCCAGCACCTCGATGGGGGGAGTGAACACTGAAGCTTTCTTT. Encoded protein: CASTSMGGVNTEAFF.

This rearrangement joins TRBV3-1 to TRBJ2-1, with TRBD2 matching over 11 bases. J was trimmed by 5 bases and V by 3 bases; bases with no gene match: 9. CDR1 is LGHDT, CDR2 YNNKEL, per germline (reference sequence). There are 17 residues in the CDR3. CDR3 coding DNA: TGTGCCAGCAGCCAGATACCCACTAGCGGGGGACACAATGAGCAGTTCTTC. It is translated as CASSQIPTSGGHNEQFF.

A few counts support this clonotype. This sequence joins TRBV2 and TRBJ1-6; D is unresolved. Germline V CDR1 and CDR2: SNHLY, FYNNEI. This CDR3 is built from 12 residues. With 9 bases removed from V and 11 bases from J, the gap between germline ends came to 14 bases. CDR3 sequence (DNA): TGTGCCAGTCCGAGACGGACGCCACCCCTCCACTTT. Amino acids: CASPRRTPPLHF.

Here the CDR3 reads CASTKGHEQYF. CDR3 bases: TGTGCCAGCACCAAGGGACACGAGCAGTACTTC. The chain employs TRBV7-2 and TRBJ2-7, with D possibly called TRBD1 or TRBD2 (5 bases each). The CDR3 runs to 11 residues. Germline CDR1 SGHTA, CDR2 FQGNSA. The ends were cut back, 7 bases at V and 5 bases at J, with 9 bases in the middle.

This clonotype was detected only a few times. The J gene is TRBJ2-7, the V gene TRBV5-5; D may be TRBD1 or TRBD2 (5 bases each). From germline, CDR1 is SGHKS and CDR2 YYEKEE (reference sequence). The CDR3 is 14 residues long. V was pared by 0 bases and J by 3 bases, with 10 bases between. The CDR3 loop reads CASSLGWDLYEQYF. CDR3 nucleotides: TGTGCCAGCAGCTTGGGTTGGGACCTCTACGAGCAGTACTTC. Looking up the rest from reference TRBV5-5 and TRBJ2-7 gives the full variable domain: DAGVTQSPTHLIKTRGQQVTLRCSPISGHKSVSWYQQVLGQGPQFIFQYYEKEERGRGNFPDRFSARQFPNYSSELNVNALLLGDSALYLCASSLGWDLYEQYFGPGTRLTVT.

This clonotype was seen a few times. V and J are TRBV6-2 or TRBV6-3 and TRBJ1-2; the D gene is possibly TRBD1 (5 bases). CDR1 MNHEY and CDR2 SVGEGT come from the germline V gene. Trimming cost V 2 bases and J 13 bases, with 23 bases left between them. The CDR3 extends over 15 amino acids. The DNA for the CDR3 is TGTGCCAGCAGTTACGCTGCGGCAGGGTCCTTCTTGTGCACCTTC. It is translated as CASSYAAAGSFLCTF.